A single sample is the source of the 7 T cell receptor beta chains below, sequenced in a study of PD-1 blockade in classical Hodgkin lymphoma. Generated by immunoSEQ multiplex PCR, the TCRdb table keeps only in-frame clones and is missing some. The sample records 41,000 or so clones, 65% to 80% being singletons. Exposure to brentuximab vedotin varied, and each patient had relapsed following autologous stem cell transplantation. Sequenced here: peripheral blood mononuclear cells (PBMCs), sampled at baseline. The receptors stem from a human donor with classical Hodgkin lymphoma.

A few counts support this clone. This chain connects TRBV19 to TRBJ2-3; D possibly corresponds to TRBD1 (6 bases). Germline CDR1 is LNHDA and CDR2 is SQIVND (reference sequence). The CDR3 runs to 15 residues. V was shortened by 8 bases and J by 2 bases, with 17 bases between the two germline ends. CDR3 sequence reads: CASADRPVNTDTQYF. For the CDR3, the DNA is TGTGCCAGTGCCGACAGGCCGGTGAACACAGATACGCAGTATTTT. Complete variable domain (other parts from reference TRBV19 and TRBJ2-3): DGGITQSPKYLFRKEGQNVTLSCEQNLNHDAMYWYRQDPGQGLRLIYYSQIVNDFQKGDIAEGYSVSREKKESFPLTVTSAQKNPTAFYLCASADRPVNTDTQYFGPGTRLTVL.

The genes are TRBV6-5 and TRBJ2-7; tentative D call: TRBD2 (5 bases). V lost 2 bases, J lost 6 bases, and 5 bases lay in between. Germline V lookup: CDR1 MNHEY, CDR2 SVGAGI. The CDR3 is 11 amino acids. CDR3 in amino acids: CASSYAGEQYF. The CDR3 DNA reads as TGTGCCAGCAGTTACGCGGGCGAGCAGTACTTC.

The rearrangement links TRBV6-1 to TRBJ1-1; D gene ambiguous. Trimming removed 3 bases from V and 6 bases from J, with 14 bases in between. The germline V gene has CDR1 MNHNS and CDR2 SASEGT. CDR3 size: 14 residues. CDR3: CASSDSYGFSEAFF. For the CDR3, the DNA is TGTGCCAGCAGTGACTCCTACGGGTTTTCTGAAGCTTTCTTT.

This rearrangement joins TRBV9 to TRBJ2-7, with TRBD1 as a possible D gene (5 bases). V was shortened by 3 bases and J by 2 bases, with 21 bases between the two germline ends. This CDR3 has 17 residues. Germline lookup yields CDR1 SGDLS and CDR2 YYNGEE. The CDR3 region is CASSAHIGQSTTYEQYF. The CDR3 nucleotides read TGTGCCAGCAGCGCTCACATAGGACAATCCACGACCTACGAGCAGTACTTC.

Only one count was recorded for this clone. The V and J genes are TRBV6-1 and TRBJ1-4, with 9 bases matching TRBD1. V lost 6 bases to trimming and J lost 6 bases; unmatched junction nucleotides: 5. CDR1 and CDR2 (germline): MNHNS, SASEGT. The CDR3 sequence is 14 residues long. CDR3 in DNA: TGTGCCAGCAGACTCGGGACAGGGTATGAAAAACTGTTTTTT. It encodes CASRLGTGYEKLFF.

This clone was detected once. CDR3 nucleotides: TGTGCCAGCAGCCCAGGACAGGAAACCTACGAGCAGTACTTC. It yields the protein CASSPGQETYEQYF. The chain has TRBV7-9 and TRBJ2-7; TRBD1 matches at 7 bases. The length of the CDR3 is 14 residues. V was clipped by 5 bases and J by 2 bases; unmatched bases: 6. Germline V gene sequence: CDR1 SEHNR, CDR2 FQNEAQ (reference sequence).

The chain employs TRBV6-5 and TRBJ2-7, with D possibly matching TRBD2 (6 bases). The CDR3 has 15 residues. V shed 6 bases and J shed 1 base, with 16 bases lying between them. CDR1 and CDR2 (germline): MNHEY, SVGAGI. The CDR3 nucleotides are TGTGCCAGCAGCCCTACCGGGACTGTTTCCTACGAGCAGTACTTC. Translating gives CASSPTGTVSYEQYF.